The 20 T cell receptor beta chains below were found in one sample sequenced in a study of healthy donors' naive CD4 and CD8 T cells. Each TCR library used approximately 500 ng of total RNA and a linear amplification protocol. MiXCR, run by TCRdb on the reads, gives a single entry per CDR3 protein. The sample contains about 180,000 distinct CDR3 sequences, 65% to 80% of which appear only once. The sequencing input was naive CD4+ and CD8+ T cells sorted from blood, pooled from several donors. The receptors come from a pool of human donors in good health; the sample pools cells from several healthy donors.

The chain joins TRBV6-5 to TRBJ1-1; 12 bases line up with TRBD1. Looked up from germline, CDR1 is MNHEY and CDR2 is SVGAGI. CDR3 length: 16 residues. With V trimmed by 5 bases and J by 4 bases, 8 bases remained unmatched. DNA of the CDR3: TGTGCCAGCAGTGGGGACAGGGGGCGGCCTCGCACTGAAGCTTTCTTT. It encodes CASSGDRGRPRTEAFF.

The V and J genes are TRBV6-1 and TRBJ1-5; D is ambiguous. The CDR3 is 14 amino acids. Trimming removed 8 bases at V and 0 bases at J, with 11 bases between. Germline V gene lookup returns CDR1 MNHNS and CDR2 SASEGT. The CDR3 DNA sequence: TGTGCCAGCGCTTCCATAAATAGCAATCAGCCCCAGCATTTT. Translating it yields CASASINSNQPQHF.

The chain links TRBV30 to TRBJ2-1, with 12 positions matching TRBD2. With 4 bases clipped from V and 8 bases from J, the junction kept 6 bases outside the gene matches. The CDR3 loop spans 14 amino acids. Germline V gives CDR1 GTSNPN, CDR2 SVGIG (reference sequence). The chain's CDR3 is CAWKSTSGRHEQFF. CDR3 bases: TGTGCCTGGAAAAGCACTAGCGGGAGGCATGAGCAGTTCTTC. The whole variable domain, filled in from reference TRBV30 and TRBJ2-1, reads SQTIHQWPATLVQPVGSPLSLECTVEGTSNPNLYWYRQAAGRGLQLLFYSVGIGQISSEVPQNLSASRPQDRQFILSSKKLLLSDSGFYLCAWKSTSGRHEQFFGPGTRLTVL.

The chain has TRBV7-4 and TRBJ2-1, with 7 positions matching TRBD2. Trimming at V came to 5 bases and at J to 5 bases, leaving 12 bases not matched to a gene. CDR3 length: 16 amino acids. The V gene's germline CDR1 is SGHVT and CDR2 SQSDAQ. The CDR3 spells CASSRLAVDTNNEQFF. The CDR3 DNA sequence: TGTGCCAGCAGCCGGCTAGCGGTTGATACCAACAATGAGCAGTTCTTC.

The CDR3 DNA reads as TGTGCCAGCAGCTTAGACCCATACTTAACAGGGAAGGACTATGGCTACACCTTC. Amino acid sequence: CASSLDPYLTGKDYGYTF. The gene calls are TRBV11-3 and TRBJ1-2, with a weak D call TRBD1 (6 bases). V was clipped by 0 bases and J by 3 bases, with 20 bases between them. This CDR3 spans 18 amino acids. Germline V gene lookup returns CDR1 SGHNT and CDR2 YENEEA.

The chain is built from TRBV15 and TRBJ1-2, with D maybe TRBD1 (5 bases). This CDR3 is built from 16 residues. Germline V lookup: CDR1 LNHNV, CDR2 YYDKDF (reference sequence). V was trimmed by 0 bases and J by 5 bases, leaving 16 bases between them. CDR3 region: CATSRDHMRGRYGYTF. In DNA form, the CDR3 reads TGTGCCACCAGCAGAGATCACATGAGGGGCAGATATGGCTACACCTTC.

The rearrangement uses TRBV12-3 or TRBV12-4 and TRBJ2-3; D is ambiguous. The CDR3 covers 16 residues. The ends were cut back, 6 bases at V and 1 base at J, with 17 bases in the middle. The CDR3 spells CASSRGPNPGTDTQYF. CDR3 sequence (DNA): TGTGCCAGCAGCCGAGGACCGAACCCTGGCACAGATACGCAGTATTTT.

The DNA for the CDR3 is TGTGCCAGCAGTTCCGGGACAGGGGGCGGCCCCAGGGGCTACACCTTC. As protein: CASSSGTGGGPRGYTF. This chain links TRBV27 with TRBJ1-2; 12 nucleotides line up with TRBD1. Germline V gives CDR1 MNHEY, CDR2 SMNVEV (reference sequence). The CDR3 runs 16 residues. V was clipped by 4 bases and J by 8 bases; unmatched bases: 11.

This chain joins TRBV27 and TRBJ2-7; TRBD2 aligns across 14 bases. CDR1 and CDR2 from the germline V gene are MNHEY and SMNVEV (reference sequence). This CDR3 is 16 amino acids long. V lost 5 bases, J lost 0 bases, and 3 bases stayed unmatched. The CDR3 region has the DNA TGTGCCAGCAGTCCTGGGACTAGCGGGAGCTCCTACGAGCAGTACGTC. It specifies CASSPGTSGSSYEQYV.

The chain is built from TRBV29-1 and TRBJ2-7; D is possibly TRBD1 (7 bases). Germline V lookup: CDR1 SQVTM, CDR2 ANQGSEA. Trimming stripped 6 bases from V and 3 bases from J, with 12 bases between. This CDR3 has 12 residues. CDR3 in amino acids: CSVEGQRYEQYF. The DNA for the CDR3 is TGCAGCGTGGAGGGACAGCGCTACGAGCAGTACTTC.

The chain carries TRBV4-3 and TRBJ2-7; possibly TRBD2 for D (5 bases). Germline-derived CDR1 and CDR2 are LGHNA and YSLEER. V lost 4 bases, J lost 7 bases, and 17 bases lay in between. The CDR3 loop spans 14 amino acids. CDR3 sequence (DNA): TGCGCCAGCAGCCTTTCCGGGAACGCGGAGGAGCAGTACTTC. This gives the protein CASSLSGNAEEQYF.

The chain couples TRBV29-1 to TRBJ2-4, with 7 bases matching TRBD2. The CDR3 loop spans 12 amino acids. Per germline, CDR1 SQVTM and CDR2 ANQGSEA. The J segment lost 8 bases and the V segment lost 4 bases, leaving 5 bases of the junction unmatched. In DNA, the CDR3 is TGCAGCGTTGTCGGGGGGTCAGACATTCAGTACTTC. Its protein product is CSVVGGSDIQYF.

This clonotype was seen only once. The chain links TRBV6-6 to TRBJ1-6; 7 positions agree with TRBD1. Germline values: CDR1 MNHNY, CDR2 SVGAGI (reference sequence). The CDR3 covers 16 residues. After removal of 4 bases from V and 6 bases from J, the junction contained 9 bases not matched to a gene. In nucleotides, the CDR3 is TGTGCCAGCAGTTCCACCCAGGGGGTCATTAATTCACCCCTCCACTTT. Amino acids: CASSSTQGVINSPLHF.

The DNA of the CDR3 is TGTGCCTGGAGTGGCGACCTGGGCCCGGACACCATATATTTT. Translated, it gives CAWSGDLGPDTIYF. The V gene is TRBV30, the J gene TRBJ1-3; D call uncertain. The germline CDR1 and CDR2 sequences are GTSNPN and SVGIG (reference sequence). V lost 1 base, J lost 8 bases, and 15 bases lay in between. CDR3 length: 14 residues.

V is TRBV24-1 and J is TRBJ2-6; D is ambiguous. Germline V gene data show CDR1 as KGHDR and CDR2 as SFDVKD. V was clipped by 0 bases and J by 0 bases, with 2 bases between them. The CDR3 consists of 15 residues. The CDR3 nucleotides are TGTGCCACCAGTGATTTGACCTCTGGGGCCAACGTCCTGACTTTC. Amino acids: CATSDLTSGANVLTF.

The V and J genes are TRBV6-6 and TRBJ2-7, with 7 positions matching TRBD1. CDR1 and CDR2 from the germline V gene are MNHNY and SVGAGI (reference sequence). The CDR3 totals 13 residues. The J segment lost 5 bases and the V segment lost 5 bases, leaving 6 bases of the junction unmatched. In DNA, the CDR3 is TGTGCCAGCAGTGGGACAGTATCCAACGAGCAGTACGTC. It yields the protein CASSGTVSNEQYV.

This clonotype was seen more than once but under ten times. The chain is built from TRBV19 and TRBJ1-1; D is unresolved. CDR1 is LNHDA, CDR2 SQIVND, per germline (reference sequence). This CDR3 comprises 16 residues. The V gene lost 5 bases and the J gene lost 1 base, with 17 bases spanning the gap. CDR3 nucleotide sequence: TGTGCCAGTAGTCCACGTAAAGCCGTAGGGAACACTGAAGCTTTCTTT. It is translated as CASSPRKAVGNTEAFF.

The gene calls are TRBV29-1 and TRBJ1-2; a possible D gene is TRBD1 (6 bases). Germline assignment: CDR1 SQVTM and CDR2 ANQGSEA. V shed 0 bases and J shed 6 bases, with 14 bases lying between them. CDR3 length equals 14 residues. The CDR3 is CSVEDLRGQNGYTF. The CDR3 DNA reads TGCAGCGTTGAAGATCTGAGGGGACAAAATGGCTACACCTTC. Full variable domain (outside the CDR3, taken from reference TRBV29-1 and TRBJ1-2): SAVISQKPSRDICQRGTSLTIQCQVDSQVTMMFWYRQQPGQSLTLIATANQGSEATYESGFVIDKFPISRPNLTFSTLTVSNMSPEDSSIYLCSVEDLRGQNGYTFGSGTRLTVV.

For the CDR3, the DNA is TGTGCCAGCAGTAAGGGACTAGCGTATGGTGAGCAGTTCTTC. It encodes CASSKGLAYGEQFF. The V and J genes are TRBV27 and TRBJ2-1, with 10 nucleotides matching TRBD2. V lost 5 bases and J lost 9; bases outside the gene matches: 7. The CDR3 is made up of 14 amino acids. Germline V CDR1 and CDR2: MNHEY, SMNVEV (reference sequence).

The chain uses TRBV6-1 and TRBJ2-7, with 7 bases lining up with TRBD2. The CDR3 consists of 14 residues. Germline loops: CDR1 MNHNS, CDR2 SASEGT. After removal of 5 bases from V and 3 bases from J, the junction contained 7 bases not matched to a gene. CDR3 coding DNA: TGTGCCAGCAGTACACCGGGACTAAGCTACGAGCAGTACTTC. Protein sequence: CASSTPGLSYEQYF.